The 23 T cell receptor beta chains given below trace back to one sample, sequenced in a study of T cell clones after liver transplantation. Sequencing used immunoSEQ multiplex PCR; TCRdb keeps in-frame clones, though not all of them. The table records about 50,000 clones, roughly 70% of them present only once. Material: CD4+ T cells from blood, obtained around 52 months after liver transplant. Source of these receptors: a human patient who received a liver transplant. The graft donor may account for some of the T cells.

The chain combines TRBV18 with TRBJ2-5; 11 nucleotides align to TRBD1. Looked up from germline, CDR1 is KGHSH and CDR2 is LQKENI. CDR3 length equals 15 residues. V gave up 6 bases and J gave up 1 base; unmatched junction bases: 4. CDR3 DNA: TGTGCCAGCTCGCGAGGACAGGGGGCCCAAGAGACCCAGTACTTC. Its protein is CASSRGQGAQETQYF.

The CDR3 sequence: CASSREGAITDTQYF. In DNA form, the CDR3 reads TGTGCCAGCAGCCGAGAGGGGGCGATCACAGATACGCAGTATTTT. The V call is TRBV5-4, the J call TRBJ2-3; 7 nucleotides match TRBD1. Trimming at V came to 4 bases and at J to 2 bases, leaving 7 bases not matched to a gene. CDR3 length equals 15 residues. Germline V gene lookup returns CDR1 SGHNT and CDR2 YYREEE (reference sequence).

This sequence joins TRBV2 and TRBJ2-4; D is ambiguous. The CDR3 has 12 amino acids. Germline loops: CDR1 SNHLY, CDR2 FYNNEI. V was cut by 8 bases and J by 5 bases, with 10 bases left in between. Written as DNA, the CDR3 is TGTGCCAGCGACCGTCCAGAAAACATTCAGTACTTC. Protein sequence: CASDRPENIQYF.

The rearrangement links TRBV29-1 to TRBJ2-1, with D tentatively TRBD1 or TRBD2 (6 bases each). V was pared by 5 bases and J by 3 bases, with 14 bases between. This CDR3 spans 14 amino acids. Looked up from germline, CDR1 is SQVTM and CDR2 is ANQGSEA. The CDR3 spells CSVKGGRGYNEQFF. The CDR3 nucleotides read TGCAGCGTTAAGGGGGGCCGAGGCTACAATGAGCAGTTCTTC.

The V call is TRBV28, the J call TRBJ1-5; D perhaps matches TRBD1 (5 bases). CDR1 is MDHEN and CDR2 is SYDVKM in the germline V gene. Trimming removed 3 bases from V and 1 base from J, with 10 bases in between. CDR3 length: 15 residues. The CDR3 region is CASSLVQGSNQPQHF. As DNA, the CDR3 is TGTGCCAGCAGTTTGGTGCAGGGAAGCAATCAGCCCCAGCATTTT.

This clone was detected many times. V and J are TRBV29-1 and TRBJ1-4; D remains unclear. V dropped 8 bases and J dropped 6 bases, with 10 bases sitting between them. CDR1 is SQVTM, CDR2 ANQGSEA, per germline. This CDR3 has 11 residues. The CDR3 region is CSIYWDEKLFF. In DNA, the CDR3 is TGCAGCATTTACTGGGATGAAAAACTGTTTTTT.

The rearrangement uses TRBV5-5 and TRBJ2-7; the D gene is possibly TRBD1 (6 bases). V gave up 1 base and J gave up 0 bases, with 8 bases separating them. The germline V gene encodes CDR1 SGHKS and CDR2 YYEKEE (reference sequence). This CDR3 is 14 amino acids long. This CDR3 reads CASSLQGFSYEQYF. The CDR3 nucleotides are TGTGCCAGCAGCTTGCAGGGGTTCTCCTACGAGCAGTACTTC.

The chain has TRBV7-9 and TRBJ1-3, with 10 bases fitting TRBD1. The CDR3 is 16 amino acids. Trimming at V came to 5 bases and at J to 4 bases, leaving 8 bases not matched to a gene. In germline, CDR1 is SEHNR, CDR2 FQNEAQ (reference sequence). CDR3 DNA sequence: TGTGCCAGCAGCCTCTCCGGGACAGGGGACGGAAACACCATATATTTT. This gives the protein CASSLSGTGDGNTIYF.

The genes are TRBV7-2 and TRBJ2-1; D is uncertain. V was trimmed by 7 bases and J by 4 bases, leaving 11 bases between them. Germline CDR1 is SGHTA and CDR2 is FQGNSA. CDR3 length: 13 amino acids. The CDR3 spells CASTSPIYNEQFF. The DNA for the CDR3 is TGTGCCAGCACCTCACCTATTTACAATGAGCAGTTCTTC.

The rearrangement links TRBV5-4 to TRBJ2-3; 9 bases line up with TRBD2. The J segment lost 7 bases and the V segment lost 4 bases, leaving 13 bases of the junction unmatched. Germline values: CDR1 SGHNT, CDR2 YYREEE (reference sequence). The CDR3 runs 16 residues. The CDR3 sequence: CASSLGGGARDHTQYF. CDR3 nucleotides: TGTGCCAGCAGCCTCGGCGGGGGGGCTAGAGATCATACGCAGTATTTT.

The table lists this clone with a count of one. V gene TRBV11-2 combines with J gene TRBJ1-1; 7 positions agree with TRBD1. V lost 4 bases and J lost 4; bases outside the gene matches: 12. The length of the CDR3 is 16 residues. In germline, CDR1 is SGHAT, CDR2 FQNNGV. CDR3 nucleotide sequence: TGTGCCAGCAGCTCCAGGGGGGCCGTCCTGGGCACTGAAGCTTTCTTT. It yields the protein CASSSRGAVLGTEAFF. The whole variable domain, filled in from reference TRBV11-2 and TRBJ1-1, reads EAGVAQSPRYKIIEKRQSVAFWCNPISGHATLYWYQQILGQGPKLLIQFQNNGVVDDSQLPKDRFSAERLKGVDSTLKIQPAKLEDSAVYLCASSSRGAVLGTEAFFGQGTRLTVV.

The V and J genes are TRBV2 and TRBJ1-4; TRBD1 matches 9 bases. This CDR3 is 15 amino acids long. V trimming: 4 bases; J trimming: 7 bases; junction bases outside the gene matches: 7. Germline lookup yields CDR1 SNHLY and CDR2 FYNNEI. CDR3 nucleotides: TGTGCCAGCAGTGGGTTACAGGGGGCAAGTGAAAAACTGTTTTTT. As protein: CASSGLQGASEKLFF.

This chain uses TRBV28 with TRBJ1-4, with D possibly TRBD1 on 6 matching bases. Germline values: CDR1 MDHEN, CDR2 SYDVKM. The ends were cut back, 10 bases at V and 6 bases at J, with 12 bases in the middle. The CDR3 totals 12 residues. Written as DNA, the CDR3 is TGTGCCACTATGCGGACAGATGAAAAACTGTTTTTT. The encoded protein is CATMRTDEKLFF. The full variable domain, with the rest looked up from reference TRBV28 and TRBJ1-4, is DVKVTQSSRYLVKRTGEKVFLECVQDMDHENMFWYRQDPGLGLRLIYFSYDVKMKEKGDIPEGYSVSREKKERFSLILESASTNQTSMYLCATMRTDEKLFFGSGTQLSVL.

This chain connects TRBV28 to TRBJ2-6; possibly TRBD1 for D (6 bases). With 6 bases removed from V and 3 bases from J, the gap between germline ends came to 12 bases. This CDR3 has 15 residues. CDR1 and CDR2 (germline): MDHEN, SYDVKM. The CDR3 sequence is CASRAQGSGANVLTF. The CDR3 DNA reads TGTGCCAGCAGGGCACAGGGAAGTGGGGCCAACGTCCTGACTTTC. Filled out from reference TRBV28 and TRBJ2-6, the complete variable domain reads DVKVTQSSRYLVKRTGEKVFLECVQDMDHENMFWYRQDPGLGLRLIYFSYDVKMKEKGDIPEGYSVSREKKERFSLILESASTNQTSMYLCASRAQGSGANVLTFGAGSRLTVL.

The rearrangement joins TRBV4-1 to TRBJ1-2; the D gene is possibly TRBD1 (5 bases). CDR3 length equals 13 residues. Germline V gives CDR1 MGHRA, CDR2 YSYEKL. Trimming left V 2 bases short and J 2 bases short, with 6 bases between. The CDR3 loop reads CASSQPGNYGYTF. CDR3 bases: TGCGCCAGCAGCCAACCAGGGAACTATGGCTACACCTTC.

The CDR3 region is CASRQQTGIEQYF. DNA for the CDR3: TGTGCCAGCAGGCAACAGACAGGGATCGAGCAGTACTTC. The chain recombines TRBV6-5 with TRBJ2-7; TRBD1 matches 7 bases. Losses at the gene ends were 6 bases for V and 6 bases for J; bases not matched to a gene: 8. In germline, CDR1 is MNHEY, CDR2 SVGAGI. The CDR3 covers 13 residues.

V and J are TRBV6-1 and TRBJ1-4, with 7 bases matching TRBD1. V was clipped by 6 bases and J by 4 bases; unmatched bases: 2. This CDR3 contains 13 residues. The germline CDR1 and CDR2 sequences are MNHNS and SASEGT. CDR3 bases: TGTGCCAGCAGACAGGGGAATAATGAAAAACTGTTTTTT. This encodes CASRQGNNEKLFF.

This clone was counted once. CDR3 DNA sequence: TGTGCCAGCAGTTTAAGCGCCGGGGAGCTGTTTTTT. It is translated as CASSLSAGELFF. The genes are TRBV28 and TRBJ2-2; D is ambiguous. Looked up from germline, CDR1 is MDHEN and CDR2 is SYDVKM. The V gene lost 2 bases and the J gene lost 6 bases, with 4 bases spanning the gap. This CDR3 is built from 12 residues.

The CDR3 coding sequence is TGTGCCAGCAGCGTGACAGGGAAGCAGGGCGAGCAGTACTTC. It specifies CASSVTGKQGEQYF. The rearrangement links TRBV5-6 to TRBJ2-7; 7 nucleotides align to TRBD1. After removal of 4 bases from V and 6 bases from J, the junction contained 10 bases not matched to a gene. Germline CDR1 reads SGHDT; CDR2 reads YYEEEE. The CDR3 sequence is 14 residues long.

Turning to this clone: Mismatch with germline at one junction end may stem from a read error. The chain has TRBV7-7 and TRBJ2-5; perhaps TRBD1 as D (6 bases). The germline V gene has CDR1 SSHAT and CDR2 FNYEAQ (reference sequence). The CDR3 consists of 12 residues. The CDR3 sequence: CASSPTGETQYF. CDR3 DNA: TGTGCTAGCAGCCCGACAGGAGAGACCCAGTACTTC.

This chain joins TRBV7-2 and TRBJ2-2; perhaps D is TRBD1 or TRBD2 (5 bases each). V was shortened by 3 bases and J by 1 base, with 9 bases between the two germline ends. The germline V gene encodes CDR1 SGHTA and CDR2 FQGNSA. CDR3 length: 15 residues. The CDR3 spells CASSFPRGNTGELFF. For the CDR3, the DNA is TGTGCCAGCAGCTTTCCGAGGGGGAACACCGGGGAGCTGTTTTTT.

The gene calls are TRBV6-1 and TRBJ2-3; TRBD1 matches 11 bases. J lost 4 bases, V lost 9 bases, and 6 bases had no gene match. The CDR3 covers 14 residues. Germline assignment: CDR1 MNHNS and CDR2 SASEGT. The CDR3 reads CASLSGQGADTQYF. CDR3 sequence (DNA): TGTGCCAGTCTCTCGGGACAGGGGGCAGATACGCAGTATTTT.

The rearrangement uses TRBV28 and TRBJ1-5; perhaps TRBD1 as D (6 bases). CDR1 MDHEN and CDR2 SYDVKM come from the germline V gene. This CDR3 region has 13 residues. The V end lost 5 bases, the J end lost 9 bases, and 14 bases lay between the germline ends. The CDR3 region has the DNA TGTGCCAGCAGTCGACAGGTGGGGTGGCCCCAGCATTTT. Its translation is CASSRQVGWPQHF.